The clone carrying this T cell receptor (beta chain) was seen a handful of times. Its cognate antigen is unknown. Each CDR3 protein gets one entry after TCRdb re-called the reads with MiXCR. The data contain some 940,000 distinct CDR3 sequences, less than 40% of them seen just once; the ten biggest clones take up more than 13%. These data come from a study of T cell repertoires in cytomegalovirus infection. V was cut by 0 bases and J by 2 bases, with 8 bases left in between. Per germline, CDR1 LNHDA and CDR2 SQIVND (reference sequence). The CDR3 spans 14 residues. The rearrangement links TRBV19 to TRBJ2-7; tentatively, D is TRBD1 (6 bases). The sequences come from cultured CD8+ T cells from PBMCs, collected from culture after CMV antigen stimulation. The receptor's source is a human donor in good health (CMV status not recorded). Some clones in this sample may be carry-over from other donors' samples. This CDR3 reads CASSIEQGAYEQYF. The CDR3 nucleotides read TGTGCCAGTAGTATAGAACAGGGCGCCTACGAGCAGTACTTC.